This TCR beta chain was obtained from a study of OX40 agonist ivuxolimab in advanced cancers. Study in general: Mean age around 60 years, range 23 to 79; roughly 82% male.

Notes on this clone: No antigen is known for it.

Blood sampling took place at baseline, cycle 4 day 1, and cycle 7 day 1. The CDR3 loop spans 15 amino acids. The V gene's germline CDR1 is SGHNT and CDR2 YENEEA. V was shortened by 1 base and J by 4 bases, with 11 bases between the two germline ends. TCRdb's copy holds only in-frame clones and misses some; the assay was immunoSEQ multiplex PCR. The repertoire holds roughly 38,000 clones, with 70% to 90% as singletons. Study-level points and caveats: At doses 0.1 to 3.0 mg/kg, CD4+ and CD8+ clones expanded. In a subset of nonresponders, normalized T-cell clonal expansion was also low.

Sequencing was performed on CD4+ or CD8+ T cells sorted from blood, taken in a trial of the OX40 agonist ivuxolimab. V usage is TRBV11-3 and J usage is TRBJ1-5; no firm D call. This sequence originates from an adult with an advanced solid tumor such as melanoma, head and neck, liver or kidney cancer. In DNA, the CDR3 is TGTGCCAGCAGCTTAGCCCGTATGAGAAATCAGCCCCAGCATTTT. Translating it yields CASSLARMRNQPQHF.